This T cell receptor (beta chain) was retrieved from a study of T cell repertoires in cytomegalovirus infection. Study-level information: HLA-B-restricted CMV epitopes that are well studied, plus recently identified HLA-C-restricted ones, were used by the study. Shared public TCR beta signatures pointed to both CMV infection and a matching HLA type.

Notes on this clonotype: The target antigen is unknown.

The V end was cut by 5 bases, the J end by 6 bases, with 8 bases between. Germline V lookup: CDR1 SEHNR, CDR2 FQNEAQ (reference sequence). The CDR3 length is 13 residues. Each CDR3 protein is one row after TCRdb ran MiXCR on the reads. The table shows some 350,000 distinct CDR3 sequences, with roughly 28% occurring only once. General study results and limits: HLA-C-restricted, CMV-specific TCR beta clonotypes were dominant ex vivo. There were carriers of CMV plus the relevant HLA, and cumulative public TCR beta family frequency identified them.

This receptor was obtained from a human donor in good health (CMV status not recorded). Some clones in this sample may be carry-over from other donors' samples. This material consisted of cultured PBMCs, taken from culture after CMV antigen stimulation. The chain is built from TRBV7-9 and TRBJ1-6; D is unresolved. CDR3 DNA: TGTGCCAGCAGCCAGGAGACTAATTCACCCCTCCACTTT. Translating gives CASSQETNSPLHF.